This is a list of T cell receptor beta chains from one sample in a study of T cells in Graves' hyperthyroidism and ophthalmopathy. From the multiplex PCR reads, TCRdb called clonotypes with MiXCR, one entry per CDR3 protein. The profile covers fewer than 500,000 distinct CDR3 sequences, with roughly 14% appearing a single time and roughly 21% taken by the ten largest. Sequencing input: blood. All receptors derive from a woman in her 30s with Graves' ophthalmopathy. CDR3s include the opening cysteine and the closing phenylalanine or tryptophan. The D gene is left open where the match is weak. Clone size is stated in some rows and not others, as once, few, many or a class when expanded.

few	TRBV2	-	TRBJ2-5	CASNPTSLPQETQYF	TGTGCCAGCAACCCCACAAGCCTCCCCCAAGAGACCCAGTACTTC
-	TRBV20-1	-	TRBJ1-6	CSARDRPPGPGNSPLHF	TGCAGTGCTAGAGATAGACCCCCGGGCCCCGGGAATTCACCCCTCCACTTT
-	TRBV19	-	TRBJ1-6	CASSSGESSYNSPLHF	TGTGCCAGTAGTTCGGGGGAGAGCTCCTATAATTCACCCCTCCACTTT
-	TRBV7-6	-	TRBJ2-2	CAVLGVGELFF	TGTGCCGTACTGGGGGTCGGGGAGCTGTTTTTT
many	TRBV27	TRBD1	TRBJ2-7	CASKADRASYEQYF	TGTGCCAGCAAAGCGGACAGGGCCTCCTACGAGCAGTACTTC
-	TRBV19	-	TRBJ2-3	CASSTFMGNTDTQYF	TGTGCCAGTAGCACCTTTATGGGAAACACAGATACGCAGTATTTT
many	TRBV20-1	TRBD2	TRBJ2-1	CSATGLGLDEQFF	TGCAGTGCTACCGGACTAGGTTTAGATGAGCAGTTCTTC
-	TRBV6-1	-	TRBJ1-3	CASSEMGRGNTIYF	TGTGCCAGCAGTGAAATGGGGAGAGGAAACACCATATATTTT
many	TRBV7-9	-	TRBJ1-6	CASSDAGRTYSPLHF	TGTGCCAGCAGCGACGCGGGACGGACGTATTCACCCCTCCACTTT
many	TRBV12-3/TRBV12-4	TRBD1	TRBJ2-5	CASSPDRGQSKTQYF	TGTGCCAGCAGTCCAGACAGGGGACAGAGTAAGACCCAGTACTTC
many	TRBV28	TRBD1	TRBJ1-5	CASRHEQGGQPQHF	TGTGCCAGCAGGCACGAACAGGGGGGTCAGCCCCAGCATTTT
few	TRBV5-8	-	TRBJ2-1	CASSFPWGDEQFF	TGTGCCAGCAGCTTCCCCTGGGGCGATGAGCAGTTCTTC
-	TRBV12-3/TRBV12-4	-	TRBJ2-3	CASSLGGTGTDTQYF	TGTGCCAGCAGTTTAGGGGGGACGGGGACAGATACGCAGTATTTT
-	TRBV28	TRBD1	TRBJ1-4	CASRKIRQGNEKLFF	TGTGCCAGCAGGAAAATACGACAGGGTAATGAAAAACTGTTTTTT
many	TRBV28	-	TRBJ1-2	CASSLSGPPRDYTF	TGTGCCAGCAGTTTATCCGGTCCCCCAAGGGACTACACCTTC
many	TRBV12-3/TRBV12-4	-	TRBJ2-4	CASSLTDDLAKNIQYF	TGTGCCAGCAGTTTAACCGATGACTTAGCCAAAAACATTCAGTACTTC
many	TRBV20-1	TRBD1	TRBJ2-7	CSAIRDSTYEQYF	TGCAGTGCTATCCGGGACAGTACCTACGAGCAGTACTTC
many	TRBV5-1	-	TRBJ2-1	CASSLKPTEDNEQFF	TGCGCCAGCAGCCTAAAGCCAACAGAGGACAATGAGCAGTTCTTC
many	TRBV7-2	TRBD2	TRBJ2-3	CASSWNRAGGEIADTQYF	TGTGCCAGCAGCTGGAATCGAGCGGGGGGGGAGATAGCAGATACGCAGTATTTT
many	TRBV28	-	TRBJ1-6	CASSFVLGVASPLHF	TGTGCCAGCAGTTTTGTTTTGGGGGTGGCTTCACCCCTCCACTTT
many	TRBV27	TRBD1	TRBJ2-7	CASRTPWGQNYEQYF	TGTGCCAGCAGAACCCCTTGGGGACAGAACTACGAGCAGTACTTC
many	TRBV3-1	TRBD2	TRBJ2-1	CACGGSENNEQFF	TGTGCCTGCGGGGGTAGCGAGAACAATGAGCAGTTCTTC
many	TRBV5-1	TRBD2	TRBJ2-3	CASSLASGGADTQYF	TGCGCCAGCAGCCTCGCTAGCGGGGGAGCAGATACGCAGTATTTT
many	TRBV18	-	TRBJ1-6	CASSPPVGLNNSPLHF	TGTGCCAGCTCACCACCAGTAGGGCTCAACAATTCACCCCTCCACTTT
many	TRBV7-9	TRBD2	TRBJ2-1	CASSLSGGVSYNEQFF	TGTGCCAGCAGCTTATCGGGAGGGGTCTCCTACAATGAGCAGTTCTTC
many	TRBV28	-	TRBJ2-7	CASREGGPYEQYF	TGTGCCAGCAGAGAGGGAGGCCCCTACGAGCAGTACTTC
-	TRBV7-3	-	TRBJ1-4	CASSLAGGLEGKLFF	TGTGCCAGCAGCCTCGCCGGGGGCCTGGAAGGAAAACTGTTTTTT
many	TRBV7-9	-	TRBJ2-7	CASSLVVYEQYF	TGTGCCAGCAGCTTAGTCGTATACGAGCAGTACTTC
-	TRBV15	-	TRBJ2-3	CATSRGTDTQYF	TGTGCCACCAGCAGAGGAACAGATACGCAGTATTTT
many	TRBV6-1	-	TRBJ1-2	CASWDGYTF	TGTGCCTCATGGGATGGCTACACCTTC
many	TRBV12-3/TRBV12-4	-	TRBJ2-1	CASSLFGENEQFF	TGTGCCAGCAGTTTATTTGGAGAGAATGAGCAGTTCTTC
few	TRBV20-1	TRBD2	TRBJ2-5	CSAREPTSGVVEETQYF	TGCAGTGCTAGAGAACCGACTAGCGGGGTTGTCGAAGAGACCCAGTACTTC
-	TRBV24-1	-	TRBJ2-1	CATSGERDGLRKEQFF	TGTGCCACCAGTGGCGAGAGGGACGGGCTCCGAAAAGAGCAGTTCTTC
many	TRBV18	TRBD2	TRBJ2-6	CASSPTSGGSGANVLTF	TGTGCCAGCTCTCCGACGTCGGGGGGCTCTGGGGCCAACGTCCTGACTTTC
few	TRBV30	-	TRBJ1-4	CAWSVGGPGEKLFF	TGTGCCTGGAGTGTAGGAGGGCCTGGTGAAAAACTGTTTTTT
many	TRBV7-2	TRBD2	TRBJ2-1	CASSRASGVDNEQFF	TGTGCCAGCAGCAGAGCTAGCGGCGTGGACAATGAGCAGTTCTTC
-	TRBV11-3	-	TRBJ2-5	CASSFTGSTGTQYF	TGTGCCAGCAGTTTCACCGGGAGCACCGGGACCCAGTACTTC
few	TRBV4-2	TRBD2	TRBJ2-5	CASSQEAGGQETQYF	TGTGCCAGCAGCCAGGAAGCGGGGGGGCAAGAGACCCAGTACTTC
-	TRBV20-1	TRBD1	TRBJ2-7	CSADRDPYEQYF	TGCAGTGCCGACAGGGACCCCTACGAGCAGTACTTC
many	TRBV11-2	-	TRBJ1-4	CASSFAGWNEKLFF	TGTGCCAGCAGCTTCGCAGGGTGGAATGAAAAACTGTTTTTT
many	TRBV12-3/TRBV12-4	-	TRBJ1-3	CASSSLFRNANTIYF	TGTGCCAGCAGTTCCCTCTTCCGTAACGCGAACACCATATATTTT
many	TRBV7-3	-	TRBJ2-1	CASSDPPSNEQFF	TGTGCCAGCAGCGACCCACCCAGCAATGAGCAGTTCTTC
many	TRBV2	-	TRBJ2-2	CASSVARTNTGELFF	TGTGCCAGCAGTGTGGCGAGAACAAACACCGGGGAGCTGTTTTTT
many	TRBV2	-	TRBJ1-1	CASNLGTEAFF	TGTGCCAGCAATCTCGGCACTGAAGCTTTCTTT
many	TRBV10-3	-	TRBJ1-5	CAISEHRGGEVQPQHF	TGTGCCATCAGTGAGCATAGGGGGGGTGAGGTACAGCCCCAGCATTTT
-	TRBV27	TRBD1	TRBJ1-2	CASSLSTGENYGYTF	TGTGCCAGCAGTTTGTCGACAGGGGAAAACTATGGCTACACCTTC
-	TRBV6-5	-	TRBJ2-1	CASSYSRVGEQFF	TGTGCCAGCAGTTACTCCAGGGTAGGTGAGCAGTTCTTC
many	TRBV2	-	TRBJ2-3	CASSESPDTQYF	TGTGCCAGCAGTGAGAGTCCAGATACGCAGTATTTT
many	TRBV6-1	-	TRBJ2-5	CASSRGVNQETQYF	TGTGCCAGCAGTAGGGGGGTGAATCAAGAGACCCAGTACTTC
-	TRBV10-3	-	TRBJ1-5	CAISDRRDSNQPQHF	TGTGCCATCAGTGACAGGCGAGATAGCAATCAGCCCCAGCATTTT
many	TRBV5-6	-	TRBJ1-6	CASLYSRGSPLHF	TGTGCCAGCCTATATAGTAGGGGATCACCCCTCCACTTT
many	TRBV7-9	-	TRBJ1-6	CASSPGQALEDNSPLHF	TGTGCCAGCAGCCCCGGGCAAGCCTTAGAGGATAATTCACCCCTCCACTTT
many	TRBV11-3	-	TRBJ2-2	CASSFGVAGELFF	TGTGCCAGCAGCTTCGGTGTTGCCGGGGAGCTGTTTTTT
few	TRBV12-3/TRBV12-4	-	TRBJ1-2	CASSLNTHYGYTF	TGTGCCAGCAGTTTAAACACTCACTATGGCTACACCTTC
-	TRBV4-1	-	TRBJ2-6	CASSQLSPSTFILSGANVLTF	TGCGCCAGCAGCCAATTATCCCCCTCGACATTTATCCTTTCTGGGGCCAACGTCCTGACTTTC